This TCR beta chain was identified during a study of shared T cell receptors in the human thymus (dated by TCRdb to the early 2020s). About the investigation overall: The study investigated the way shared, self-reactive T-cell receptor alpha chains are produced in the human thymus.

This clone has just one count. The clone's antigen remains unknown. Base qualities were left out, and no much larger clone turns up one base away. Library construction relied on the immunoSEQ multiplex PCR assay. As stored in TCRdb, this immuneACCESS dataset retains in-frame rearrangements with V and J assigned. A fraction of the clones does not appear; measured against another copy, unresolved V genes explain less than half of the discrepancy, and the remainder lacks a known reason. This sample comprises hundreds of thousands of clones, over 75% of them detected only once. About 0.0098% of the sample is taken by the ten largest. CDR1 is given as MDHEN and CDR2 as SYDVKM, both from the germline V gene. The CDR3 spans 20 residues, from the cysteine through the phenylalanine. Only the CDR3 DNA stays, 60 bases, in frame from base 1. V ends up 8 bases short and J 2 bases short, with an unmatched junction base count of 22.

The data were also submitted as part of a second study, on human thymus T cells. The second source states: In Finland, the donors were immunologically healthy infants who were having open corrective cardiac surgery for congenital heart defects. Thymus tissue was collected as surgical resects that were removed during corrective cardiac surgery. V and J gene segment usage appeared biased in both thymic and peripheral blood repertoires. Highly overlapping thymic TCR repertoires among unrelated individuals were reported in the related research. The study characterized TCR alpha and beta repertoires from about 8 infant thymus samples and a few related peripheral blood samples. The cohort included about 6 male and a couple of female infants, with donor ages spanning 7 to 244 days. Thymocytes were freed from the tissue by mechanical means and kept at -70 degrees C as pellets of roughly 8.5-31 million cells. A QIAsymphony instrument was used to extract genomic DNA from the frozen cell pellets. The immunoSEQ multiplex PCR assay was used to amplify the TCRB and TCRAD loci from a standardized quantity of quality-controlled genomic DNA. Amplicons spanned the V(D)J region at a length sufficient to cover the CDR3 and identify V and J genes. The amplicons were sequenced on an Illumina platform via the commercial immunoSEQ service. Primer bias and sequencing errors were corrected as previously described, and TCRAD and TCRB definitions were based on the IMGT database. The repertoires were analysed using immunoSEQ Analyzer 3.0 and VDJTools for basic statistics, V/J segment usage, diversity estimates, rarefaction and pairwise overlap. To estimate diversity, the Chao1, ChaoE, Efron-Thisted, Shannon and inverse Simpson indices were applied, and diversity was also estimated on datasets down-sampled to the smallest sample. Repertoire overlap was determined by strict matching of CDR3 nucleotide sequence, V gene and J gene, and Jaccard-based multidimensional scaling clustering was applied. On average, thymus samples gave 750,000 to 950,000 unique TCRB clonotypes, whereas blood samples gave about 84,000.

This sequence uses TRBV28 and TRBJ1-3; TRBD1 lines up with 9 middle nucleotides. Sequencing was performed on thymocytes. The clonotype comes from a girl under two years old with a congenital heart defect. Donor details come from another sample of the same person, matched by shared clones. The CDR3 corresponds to CASREGTGSAVSGAGNTIYF. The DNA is TGTGCCAGCCGAGAAGGGACAGGGTCGGCCGTAAGTGGTGCTGGAAACACCATATATTTT.